Below are 11 T cell receptor beta chains sequenced from a single sample in a study of blood T cell repertoires in COVID-19. The method was immunoSEQ multiplex PCR; TCRdb's version includes in-frame clones alone and lacks a portion of them. The data contain roughly 81,000 clones, over 75% of them seen just once; the ten biggest clones take up roughly 3.2%. The sample taken for sequencing was peripheral blood. These receptors were collected from an elderly woman with COVID-19, enrolled during active disease.

This clone appeared once. The V call is TRBV15, the J call TRBJ2-7; 9 positions match TRBD2. Trimming cost V 0 bases and J 2 bases; bases outside gene matches: 5. Germline loops: CDR1 LNHNV, CDR2 YYDKDF (reference sequence). This CDR3 is 16 amino acids long. CDR3 loop: CATSRDLERGAYEQYF. The CDR3 DNA sequence: TGTGCCACCAGCAGAGATCTAGAGCGGGGGGCCTACGAGCAGTACTTC. The full variable domain, with the rest looked up from reference TRBV15 and TRBJ2-7, is DAMVIQNPRYQVTQFGKPVTLSCSQTLNHNVMYWYQQKSSQAPKLLFHYYDKDFNNEADTPDNFQSRRPNTSFCFLDIRSPGLGDTAMYLCATSRDLERGAYEQYFGPGTRLTVT.

The chain joins TRBV14 to TRBJ2-7; 9 nucleotides line up with TRBD2. J lost 5 bases, V lost 2 bases, and 7 bases had no gene match. CDR1 SGHDN and CDR2 FVKESK come from the germline V gene. The CDR3 contains 15 residues. CDR3 nucleotide sequence: TGTGCCAGCAGCCAAAATTTGGTAGCGGGAGACGAGCAGTACTTC. Translated, it gives CASSQNLVAGDEQYF.

The V gene is TRBV2, the J gene TRBJ1-3; D is unclear. Germline assignment: CDR1 SNHLY and CDR2 FYNNEI. V lost 7 bases, J lost 0 bases, and 7 bases lay in between. This CDR3 has 13 amino acids. CDR3 protein: CASTQSSGNTIYF. The CDR3 bases are TGTGCCAGCACACAGAGCTCTGGAAACACCATATATTTT.

The chain couples TRBV30 to TRBJ2-7, with 7 bases fitting TRBD2. Germline trimming cut 1 base from V and 2 bases from J; bases unmatched to any gene: 8. The CDR3 extends over 15 amino acids. Germline V gene sequence: CDR1 GTSNPN, CDR2 SVGIG (reference sequence). CDR3: CAWSEWTRDPYEQYF. In nucleotides, the CDR3 is TGTGCCTGGAGTGAATGGACTAGGGACCCCTACGAGCAGTACTTC.

The chain uses TRBV6-6 and TRBJ2-2; 9 bases match TRBD2. Germline assignment: CDR1 MNHNY and CDR2 SVGAGI (reference sequence). V gave up 8 bases and J gave up 7 bases; unmatched junction bases: 5. The CDR3 consists of 13 residues. The CDR3 DNA is TGTGCCAGCGGGACTAGCACCTACGGGGAGCTGTTTTTT. Its protein product is CASGTSTYGELFF.

This clone has more than one count but fewer than ten. This chain uses TRBV4-3 with TRBJ1-3; D might be TRBD1 (6 bases). V lost 1 base to trimming and J lost 4 bases, with 14 bases between them. The CDR3 has 16 amino acids. Germline V gene lookup returns CDR1 LGHNA and CDR2 YSLEER. The CDR3 DNA sequence: TGCGCCAGCAGCCAAGGACAGGAGCGTCCCGGAAACACCATATATTTT. This encodes CASSQGQERPGNTIYF.

The chain recombines TRBV12-3 or TRBV12-4 with TRBJ1-1; tentative D call: TRBD1 (6 bases). The CDR3 extends over 13 amino acids. V lost 3 bases, J lost 5 bases, and 10 bases lay in between. CDR3: CASSFYRVTEAFF. The CDR3 DNA is TGTGCCAGCAGTTTCTACAGGGTTACTGAAGCTTTCTTT.

The rearrangement links TRBV25-1 to TRBJ2-7; no firm D call. Germline values: CDR1 MGHDK, CDR2 SYGVNS. The V end was cut by 4 bases, the J end by 6 bases, with 13 bases between. This CDR3 is built from 13 residues. In DNA, the CDR3 is TGTGCCAGCAGTGTTGGGCCATCCCTCGAGCAGTACTTC. Its translation: CASSVGPSLEQYF.

The V call is TRBV4-3, the J call TRBJ2-7, with D possibly matching TRBD2 (5 bases). Germline loops: CDR1 LGHNA, CDR2 YSLEER. Deletions cut 0 bases from V and 3 bases from J, with 12 bases between. The CDR3 is 15 residues long. The DNA of the CDR3 is TGCGCCAGCAGCCAAGAACGGGTCAGCGGCTACGAGCAGTACTTC. Its translation is CASSQERVSGYEQYF.

The genes are TRBV3-1 (or the pseudogene TRBV3-2) and TRBJ1-5; D remains unclear. Between the trimmed V and J ends, which lost 0 bases and 12 bases, there was a span of 15 bases. Germline V gene data show CDR1 as LGHDT and CDR2 as YNNKEL (reference sequence). This CDR3 spans 14 amino acids. The DNA of the CDR3 is TGTGCCAGCAGCCAAGAAGCCCGGGGTGAGATCCAGCATTTT. Translated, it gives CASSQEARGEIQHF.

The V call is TRBV10-3, the J call TRBJ2-2; a possible D gene is TRBD2 (6 bases). The CDR3 consists of 14 residues. The ends were cut back, 2 bases at V and 4 bases at J, with 8 bases in the middle. Germline lookup yields CDR1 ENHRY and CDR2 SYGVKD. As DNA, the CDR3 is TGTGCCATCAGTGAGGTGGGGGGCACCGGGGAGCTGTTTTTT. Encoded protein: CAISEVGGTGELFF.